This T cell receptor (beta chain) derives from a study of shared clonotypes between healthy human individuals. This clone was seen more than once but under ten times. For every subset, genomic DNA was evenly distributed across several immunoSEQ plates. Original data processing: ImmunoSEQ supplied junction-only sequences lacking quality scores, so filtering was different. Some clones are missing from TCRdb's copy, which holds only in-frame ones; the method was immunoSEQ multiplex PCR. V and J calls plus clone size are reproduced from that table; the DNA served to infer D and trimming. The data contain about 450,000 clones, roughly 80% of them singletons. Sequenced sample: PBMCs. This TCR derives from a woman in her 40s in good health. Some clones in this sample may be carry-over from other donors' samples.

As DNA, the CDR3 is TGTGCCAGCAGCCGAGTTGACGGCTATGAGCAGTTCTTC. Translation gives CASSRVDGYEQFF. This chain joins TRBV14 and TRBJ2-1, with D hard to call. The CDR3 consists of 13 residues. Germline loops: CDR1 SGHDN, CDR2 FVKESK. V lost 4 bases to trimming and J lost 8 bases, with 12 bases between them.